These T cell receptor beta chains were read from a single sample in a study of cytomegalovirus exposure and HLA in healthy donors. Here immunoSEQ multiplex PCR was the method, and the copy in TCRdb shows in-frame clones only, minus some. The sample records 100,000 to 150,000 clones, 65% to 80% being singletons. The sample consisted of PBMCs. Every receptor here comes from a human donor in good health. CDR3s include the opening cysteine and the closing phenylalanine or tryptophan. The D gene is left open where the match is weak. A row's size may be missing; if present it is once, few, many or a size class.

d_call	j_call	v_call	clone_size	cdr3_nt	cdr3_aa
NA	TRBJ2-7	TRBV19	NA	TGTGCCAGTAGTTCCGCCCGGCAGGGGTCGTACGAGCAGTACTTC	CASSSARQGSYEQYF
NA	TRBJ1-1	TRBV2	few	TGTGCCAGCAGTGTAAAAGGGAGGGCGGAAGCTTTCTTT	CASSVKGRAEAFF
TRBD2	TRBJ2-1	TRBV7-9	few	TGTGCCAGCAGCTCCAACGACGGGACTAAGGGGCGGGATGAGCAGTTCTTC	CASSSNDGTKGRDEQFF
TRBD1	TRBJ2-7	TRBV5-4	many	TGTGCCAGCAGCTTGGAGACAGGGGTATCTTACGAGCAGTACTTC	CASSLETGVSYEQYF
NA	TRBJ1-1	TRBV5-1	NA	TGCGCCAGCAGCTTGTATTCAGGGCAGACTGAAGCTTTCTTT	CASSLYSGQTEAFF
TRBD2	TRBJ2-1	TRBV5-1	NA	TGCGCCAGCAGGCCTCCTAGCGGGAGGGACAATGAGCAGTTCTTC	CASRPPSGRDNEQFF
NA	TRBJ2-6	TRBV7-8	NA	TGTGCCAGCAGCTTCTTTAGCTTAGGTTTCTCTGGGGCCAACGTCCTGACTTTC	CASSFFSLGFSGANVLTF
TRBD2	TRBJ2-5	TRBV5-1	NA	TGCGCCAGCAGCACCGGGACTAGCGGGAGCCAAGAGACCCAGTACTTC	CASSTGTSGSQETQYF
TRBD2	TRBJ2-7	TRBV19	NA	TGTGCCAGTAGTTCCCTGGGACTAGCGGGCACCTACGAGCAGTACTTC	CASSSLGLAGTYEQYF
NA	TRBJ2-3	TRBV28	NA	TGTGCCAGCACGGAGGGGGCCTTCACAGATACGCAGTATTTT	CASTEGAFTDTQYF
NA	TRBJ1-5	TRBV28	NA	TGTGCCAGCAGTTCGATTGCCGGGAGCAATCAGCCCCAGCATTTT	CASSSIAGSNQPQHF
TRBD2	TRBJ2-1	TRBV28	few	TGTGCCAGCAGTTCACCGGGACAGGTGGGGACTAGCGTTCTCCATGAGCAGTTCTTC	CASSSPGQVGTSVLHEQFF
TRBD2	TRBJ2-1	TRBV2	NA	TGTGCCAGCAGTGAAGCGTATGGGACTAGCGGGAGGCTGAGCTCCTACAATGAGCAGTTCTTC	CASSEAYGTSGRLSSYNEQFF
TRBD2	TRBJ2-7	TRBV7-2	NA	TGTGCCAGCAGCACTCGGACTAGCGCGATATCCTACGAGCAGTACTTC	CASSTRTSAISYEQYF
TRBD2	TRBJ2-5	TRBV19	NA	TGTGCCAGTAGTACCGGGGGGACTGGGGAGACCCAGTACTTC	CASSTGGTGETQYF
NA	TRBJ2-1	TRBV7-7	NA	TGTGCTAGCAGCCCCGACGGGACTCCCCAAACCTACAATGAGCAGTTCTTC	CASSPDGTPQTYNEQFF
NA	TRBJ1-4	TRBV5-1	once	TGCGCCAGCAGCTTGGAAACAGGGACTAATGAAAAACTGTTTTTT	CASSLETGTNEKLFF
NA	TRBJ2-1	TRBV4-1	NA	TGCGCCAGCAGCCGAGGCCAGGGAAGCTCCTACAATGAGCAGTTCTTC	CASSRGQGSSYNEQFF
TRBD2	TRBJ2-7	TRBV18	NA	TGTGCCAGCTCGCCCGCTAGCGGGCGGTACGAGCGGTACTTC	CASSPASGRYERYF
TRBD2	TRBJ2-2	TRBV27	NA	TGTGCCAGCAGTCTCAGCGGGGCGACCACCGGGGAGCTGTTTTTT	CASSLSGATTGELFF
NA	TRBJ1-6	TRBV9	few	TGTGCCAGCAGCGTAGGCTACCTCTGGAATTCACCCCTCCACTTT	CASSVGYLWNSPLHF
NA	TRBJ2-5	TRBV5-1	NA	TGCGCCAGCGCTCCCGTTGGGGGCCTGGAGACCCAGTACTTC	CASAPVGGLETQYF
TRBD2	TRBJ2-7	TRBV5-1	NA	TGCGCCAGCAGCGTAGGTACTCTGAGCGGGAGGGGGAACGAGCAGTACTTC	CASSVGTLSGRGNEQYF
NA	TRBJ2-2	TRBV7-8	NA	TGTGCCAGCAGCCCCCGGGGGACCGGGGAGCTGTTTTTT	CASSPRGTGELFF
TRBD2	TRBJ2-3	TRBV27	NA	TGTGCCAGCAGTTTATCGCTAGCGGGAGTCATTGTAGATACGCAGTATTTT	CASSLSLAGVIVDTQYF